Following are 21 T cell receptor beta chains from one sample sequenced in a study of cytomegalovirus exposure and HLA in healthy donors. Sequencing used immunoSEQ multiplex PCR; TCRdb keeps in-frame clones, though not all of them. The sample shows approximately 190,000 clones, 84% of them seen only once. Material for sequencing was PBMCs. Receptor source: a man aged 18 to 29 in good health and CMV-seropositive.

The chain employs TRBV27 and TRBJ2-5, with D unresolved. The CDR3 runs to 13 residues. The germline V and J ends were trimmed by 6 bases and 0 bases, with 8 bases remaining between them. From germline, CDR1 is MNHEY and CDR2 SMNVEV (reference sequence). The CDR3 sequence is CASRRLYQETQYF. The CDR3, as DNA: TGTGCCAGCAGGCGACTGTACCAAGAGACCCAGTACTTC.

This rearrangement joins TRBV7-9 to TRBJ2-1; 12 bases agree with TRBD2. Germline CDR1 is SEHNR and CDR2 is FQNEAQ (reference sequence). This CDR3 spans 16 amino acids. With V trimmed by 3 bases and J by 7 bases, 7 bases remained unmatched. The CDR3 region is CASSLGALAGGNEQFF. The CDR3 nucleotides read TGTGCCAGCAGCTTGGGGGCGCTAGCGGGAGGGAATGAGCAGTTCTTC. The entire variable domain, with the rest obtained from reference TRBV7-9 and TRBJ2-1, is as follows: DTGVSQNPRHKITKRGQNVTFRCDPISEHNRLYWYRQTLGQGPEFLTYFQNEAQLEKSRLLSDRFSAERPKGSFSTLEIQRTEQGDSAMYLCASSLGALAGGNEQFFGPGTRLTVL.

The chain has TRBV29-1 and TRBJ1-1; the match to TRBD1 covers 8 bases. Trimming removed 7 bases from V and 0 bases from J; junction bases left unmatched: 4. CDR1 and CDR2 from the germline V gene are SQVTM and ANQGSEA. The CDR3 totals 13 residues. The CDR3: CSAWTGLNTEAFF. For the CDR3, the DNA is TGCAGCGCTTGGACAGGGCTGAACACTGAAGCTTTCTTT.

V and J are TRBV5-6 and TRBJ1-2, with 7 bases lining up with TRBD1. V lost 1 base, J lost 4 bases, and 7 bases stayed unmatched. Per germline, CDR1 SGHDT and CDR2 YYEEEE. The CDR3 is made up of 15 amino acids. The CDR3 reads CASSLRGTDGYGYTF. CDR3 sequence (DNA): TGTGCCAGCAGCTTGAGAGGGACAGACGGCTATGGCTACACCTTC.

This clone was recorded only once. The chain couples TRBV29-1 to TRBJ2-1; the D is unclear. CDR3 length: 12 amino acids. Germline loops: CDR1 SQVTM, CDR2 ANQGSEA. Trimming took off 7 bases at V and 5 bases at J, with 12 bases between the two ends. For the CDR3, the DNA is TGCAGCGCGGTGGAACAGCACAATGAGCAGTTCTTC. Protein sequence: CSAVEQHNEQFF.

This clone was seen just once. J is TRBJ2-5 and V is TRBV15, with TRBD2 matching 13 bases. The V gene's germline CDR1 is LNHNV and CDR2 YYDKDF (reference sequence). The trim removed 3 bases at V and 14 bases at J, leaving 15 bases unmatched. This CDR3 is built from 16 residues. The CDR3 loop reads CATSSRAEGLAGKRYF. CDR3 DNA: TGTGCCACCAGCAGCCGGGCGGAGGGACTAGCGGGGAAAAGATACTTC.

This clone was seen a single time. The V and J genes are TRBV7-2 and TRBJ2-1, with 8 bases aligning to TRBD2. Losses at the gene ends were 2 bases for V and 2 bases for J; bases not matched to a gene: 2. CDR3 length: 15 amino acids. CDR1 is SGHTA, CDR2 FQGNSA, per germline. CDR3 residues: CASSLPGRAYNEQFF. The DNA for the CDR3 is TGTGCCAGCAGCTTACCCGGGAGGGCCTACAATGAGCAGTTCTTC.

The chain carries TRBV4-1 and TRBJ2-1; D might be TRBD2 (5 bases). Germline CDR1 reads MGHRA; CDR2 reads YSYEKL. V lost 0 bases to trimming and J lost 8 bases, with 11 bases between them. The CDR3 totals 14 residues. The CDR3 reads CASSQETTRDEQFF. CDR3 coding DNA: TGCGCCAGCAGCCAAGAGACTACAAGGGATGAGCAGTTCTTC.

The genes are TRBV27 and TRBJ1-2; D uncertain. Germline CDR1 MNHEY, CDR2 SMNVEV (reference sequence). V lost 6 bases, J lost 9 bases, and 23 bases lay in between. The CDR3 sequence is 15 residues long. The CDR3 is CASSLTFQVQARYTF. The DNA of the CDR3 is TGTGCCAGCAGCCTTACCTTTCAGGTCCAGGCGCGCTACACCTTC.

J is TRBJ2-1 and V is TRBV29-1, with 12 bases matching TRBD2. The CDR3 has 18 residues. The junction had 16 bases not matched to a gene; V was cut back by 5 bases and J by 5 bases. The germline V gene encodes CDR1 SQVTM and CDR2 ANQGSEA. CDR3 nucleotides: TGCAGCGTTACTTCCGGGATTCTAGCGGGAGGGACAGACAATGAGCAGTTCTTC. It yields the protein CSVTSGILAGGTDNEQFF.

The CDR3 here is CASSKEGLGQSDTQYF. In DNA, the CDR3 is TGTGCCAGCAGCAAGGAGGGACTAGGGCAGTCAGATACGCAGTATTTT. J is TRBJ2-3 and V is TRBV13, with 8 bases lining up with TRBD2. The V gene's germline CDR1 is PRHDT and CDR2 FYEKMQ (reference sequence). Trimming removed 5 bases from V and 4 bases from J; junction bases left unmatched: 11. The CDR3 contains 16 residues. The full variable domain, in which reference TRBV13 and TRBJ2-3 provide the parts outside the CDR3, is AAGVIQSPRHLIKEKRETATLKCYPIPRHDTVYWYQQGPGQDPQFLISFYEKMQSDKGSIPDRFSAQQFSDYHSELNMSSLELGDSALYFCASSKEGLGQSDTQYFGPGTRLTVL.

This chain joins TRBV6-5 and TRBJ2-7; 7 positions agree with TRBD1. The CDR3 runs to 16 residues. The V gene's germline CDR1 is MNHEY and CDR2 SVGAGI. V shed 2 bases, J shed 0 bases, and the junction held 7 bases outside the gene matches. The CDR3 loop reads CASSYGGTDTSYEQYF. CDR3 in DNA: TGTGCCAGCAGTTACGGTGGGACAGATACCTCCTACGAGCAGTACTTC.

The chain recombines TRBV10-3 with TRBJ2-7; the D gene is possibly TRBD1 (6 bases). V lost 1 base and J lost 0, with 10 bases in between. Germline V gives CDR1 ENHRY, CDR2 SYGVKD. This CDR3 has 15 amino acids. As DNA, the CDR3 is TGTGCCATCAGTGAGTTGGACAGTCTCTCCTACGAGCAGTACTTC. The encoded protein is CAISELDSLSYEQYF.

The chain combines TRBV5-1 with TRBJ2-1, with 10 nucleotides matching TRBD2. V dropped 4 bases and J dropped 3; count of bases not matched to a gene: 10. Germline CDR1 reads SGHRS; CDR2 reads YFSETQ. The CDR3 runs to 17 residues. The CDR3 bases are TGCGCCAGCAGCGGCTGGGGGGTAGCGGGAGGCTACAATGAGCAGTTCTTC. As protein: CASSGWGVAGGYNEQFF.

J is TRBJ1-2 and V is TRBV11-3; 10 bases match TRBD1. Per germline, CDR1 SGHNT and CDR2 YENEEA. The CDR3 spans 16 residues. J was trimmed by 1 base and V by 5 bases; bases with no gene match: 7. The CDR3 coding sequence is TGTGCCAGCAGCCGGGACAGGGGAATTTGTAACTATGGCTACACCTTC. Residues: CASSRDRGICNYGYTF.

This clone was found once. CDR3 nucleotide sequence: TGTGCCAGCAGTGAAAATTCAGGCGGGGAGACCCAGTACTTC. Translation: CASSENSGGETQYF. This chain connects TRBV6-1 to TRBJ2-5, with a weak D call TRBD2 (5 bases). The V and J ends lost 2 bases and 5 bases respectively, with 12 bases between them. This CDR3 contains 14 residues. Germline-derived CDR1 and CDR2 are MNHNS and SASEGT.

V and J are TRBV6-5 and TRBJ1-1; no clear D gene. V was cut by 3 bases and J by 6 bases, with 17 bases left in between. CDR1 is MNHEY and CDR2 is SVGAGI in the germline V gene. CDR3 length equals 15 residues. The chain's CDR3 is CASSYLGPRRAEAFF. CDR3 sequence (DNA): TGTGCCAGCAGTTATTTGGGCCCGAGGAGGGCTGAAGCTTTCTTT.

V gene TRBV28 combines with J gene TRBJ2-7; possibly TRBD1 for D (5 bases). V lost 3 bases and J 8 bases, leaving 11 bases between the germline ends. CDR1 and CDR2 from the germline V gene are MDHEN and SYDVKM. The CDR3 consists of 12 residues. The CDR3 sequence: CASSFQGGQQYF. CDR3 DNA sequence: TGTGCCAGCAGTTTTCAGGGTGGGCAGCAGTACTTC.

CDR3 sequence reads: CASSEDTGGGGNTIYF. The DNA for the CDR3 is TGTGCCAGCAGCGAAGATACAGGGGGCGGTGGAAACACCATATATTTT. J is TRBJ1-3 and V is TRBV9; TRBD1 aligns across 9 bases. CDR3 size: 16 residues. The ends lost 3 bases at V and 3 bases at J; junction bases unmatched: 7. The germline CDR1 and CDR2 sequences are SGDLS and YYNGEE. Complete variable domain (other parts from reference TRBV9 and TRBJ1-3): DSGVTQTPKHLITATGQRVTLRCSPRSGDLSVYWYQQSLDQGLQFLIQYYNGEERAKGNILERFSAQQFPDLHSELNLSSLELGDSALYFCASSEDTGGGGNTIYFGEGSWLTVV.

DNA for the CDR3: TGTGCCTGGAGTCTAGGGCGAGCGGGGGTTTTGGTC. This gives the protein CAWSLGRAGVLV. The chain carries TRBV30 and TRBJ2-7; TRBD2 aligns across 8 bases. The CDR3 consists of 12 residues. CDR1 and CDR2 (germline): GTSNPN, SVGIG (reference sequence).

The chain links TRBV7-2 to TRBJ1-4; the match to TRBD1 covers 8 bases. The CDR3 has 15 residues. V dropped 1 base and J dropped 5; count of bases not matched to a gene: 3. Germline V gives CDR1 SGHTA, CDR2 FQGNSA. CDR3 nucleotides: TGTGCCAGCAGCTTAGGGGGACAGGAAAATGAAAAACTGTTTTTT. This codes for CASSLGGQENEKLFF.